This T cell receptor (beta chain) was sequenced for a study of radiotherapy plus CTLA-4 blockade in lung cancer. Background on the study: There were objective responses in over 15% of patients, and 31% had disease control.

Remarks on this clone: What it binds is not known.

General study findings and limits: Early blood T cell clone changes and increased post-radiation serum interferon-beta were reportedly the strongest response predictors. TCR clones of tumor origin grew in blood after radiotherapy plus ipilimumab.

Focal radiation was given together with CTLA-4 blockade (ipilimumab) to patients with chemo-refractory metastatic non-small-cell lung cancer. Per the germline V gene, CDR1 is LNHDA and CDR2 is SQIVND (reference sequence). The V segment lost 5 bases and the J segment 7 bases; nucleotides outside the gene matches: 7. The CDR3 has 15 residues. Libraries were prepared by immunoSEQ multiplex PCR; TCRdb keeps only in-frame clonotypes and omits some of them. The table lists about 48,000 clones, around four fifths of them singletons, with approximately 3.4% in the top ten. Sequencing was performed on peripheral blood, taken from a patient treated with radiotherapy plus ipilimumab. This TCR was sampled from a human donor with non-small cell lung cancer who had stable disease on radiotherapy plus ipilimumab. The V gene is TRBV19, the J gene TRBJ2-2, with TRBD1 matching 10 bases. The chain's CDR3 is CASSFRQGASGELFF. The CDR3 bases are TGTGCCAGTAGTTTCCGACAGGGGGCAAGCGGGGAGCTGTTTTTT.